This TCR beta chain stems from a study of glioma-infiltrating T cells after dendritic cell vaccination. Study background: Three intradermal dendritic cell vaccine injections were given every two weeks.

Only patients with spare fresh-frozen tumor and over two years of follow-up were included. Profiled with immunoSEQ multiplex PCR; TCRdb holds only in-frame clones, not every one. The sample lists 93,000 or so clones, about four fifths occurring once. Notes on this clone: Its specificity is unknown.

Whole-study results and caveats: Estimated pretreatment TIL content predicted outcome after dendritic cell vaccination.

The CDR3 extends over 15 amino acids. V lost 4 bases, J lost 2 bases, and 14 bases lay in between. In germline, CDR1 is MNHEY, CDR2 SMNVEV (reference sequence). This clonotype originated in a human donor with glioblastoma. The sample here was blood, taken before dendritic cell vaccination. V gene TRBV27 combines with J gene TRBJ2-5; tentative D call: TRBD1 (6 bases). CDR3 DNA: TGTGCCAGCAGTTCCCTGGGGACAACACAAGAGACCCAGTACTTC. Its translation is CASSSLGTTQETQYF.